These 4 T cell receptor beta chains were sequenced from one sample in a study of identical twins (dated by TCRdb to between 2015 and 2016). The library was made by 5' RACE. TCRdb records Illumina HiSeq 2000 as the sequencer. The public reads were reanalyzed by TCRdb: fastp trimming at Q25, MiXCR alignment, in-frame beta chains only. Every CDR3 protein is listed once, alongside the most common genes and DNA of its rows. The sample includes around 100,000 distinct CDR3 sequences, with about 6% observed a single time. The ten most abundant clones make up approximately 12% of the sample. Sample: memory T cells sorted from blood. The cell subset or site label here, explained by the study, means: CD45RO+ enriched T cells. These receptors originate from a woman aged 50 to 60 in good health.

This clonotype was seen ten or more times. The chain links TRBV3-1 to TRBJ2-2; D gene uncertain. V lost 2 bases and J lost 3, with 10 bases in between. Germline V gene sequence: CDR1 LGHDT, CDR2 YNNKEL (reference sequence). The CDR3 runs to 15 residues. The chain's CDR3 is CASSQIGSYTGELFF. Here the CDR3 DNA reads TGTGCCAGCAGCCAAATCGGCAGCTACACCGGGGAGCTGTTTTTT.

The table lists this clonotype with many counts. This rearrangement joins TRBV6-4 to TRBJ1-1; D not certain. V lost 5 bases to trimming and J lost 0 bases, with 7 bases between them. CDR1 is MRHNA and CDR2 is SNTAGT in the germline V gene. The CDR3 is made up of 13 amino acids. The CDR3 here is CASSWEVNTEAFF. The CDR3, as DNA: TGTGCCAGCAGTTGGGAGGTGAACACTGAAGCTTTCTTT.

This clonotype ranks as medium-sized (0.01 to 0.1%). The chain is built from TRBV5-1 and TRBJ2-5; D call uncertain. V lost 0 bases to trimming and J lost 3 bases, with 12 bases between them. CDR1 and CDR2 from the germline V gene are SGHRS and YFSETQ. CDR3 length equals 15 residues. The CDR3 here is CASSLAATEKETQYF. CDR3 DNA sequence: TGCGCCAGCAGCTTGGCCGCGACCGAGAAAGAGACCCAGTACTTC.

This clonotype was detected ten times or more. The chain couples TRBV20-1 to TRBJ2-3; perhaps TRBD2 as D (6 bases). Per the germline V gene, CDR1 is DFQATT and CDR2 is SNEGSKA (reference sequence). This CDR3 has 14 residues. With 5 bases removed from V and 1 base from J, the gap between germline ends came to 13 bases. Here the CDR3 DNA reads TGCAGTGCTCCTGGGGGAGGAGGCACAGATACGCAGTATTTT. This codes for CSAPGGGGTDTQYF.